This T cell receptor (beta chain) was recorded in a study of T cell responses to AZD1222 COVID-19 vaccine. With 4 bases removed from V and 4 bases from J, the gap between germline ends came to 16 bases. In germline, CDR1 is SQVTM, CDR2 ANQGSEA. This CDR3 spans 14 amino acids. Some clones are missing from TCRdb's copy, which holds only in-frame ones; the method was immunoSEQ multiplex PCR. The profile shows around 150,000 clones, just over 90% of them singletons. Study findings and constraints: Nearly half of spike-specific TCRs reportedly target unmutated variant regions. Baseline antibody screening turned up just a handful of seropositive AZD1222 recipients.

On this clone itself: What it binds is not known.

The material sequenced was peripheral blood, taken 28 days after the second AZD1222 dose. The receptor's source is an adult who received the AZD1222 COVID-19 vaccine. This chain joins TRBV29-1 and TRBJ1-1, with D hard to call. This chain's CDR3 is CSVVFVLDGTEAFF. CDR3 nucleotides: TGCAGCGTTGTCTTCGTCTTGGACGGCACTGAAGCTTTCTTT.